This T cell receptor (beta chain) is drawn from a study of blood T cell repertoires in COVID-19. About the research overall: The United States, Italy and Spain provided the acute and convalescent COVID-19 samples. Sources were T cells, B-cell-depleted T cells, or PBMCs; the material itself was cDNA or gDNA.

Original handling: Amplification of reference gene primers provided the estimated nucleated cell counts. Here immunoSEQ multiplex PCR was the method, and the copy in TCRdb shows in-frame clones only, minus some. V, J and clone size were drawn from that table, and D and trimming were deduced from the DNA. The sample records some 140,000 clones, roughly 83% being singletons. The length of the CDR3 is 14 residues. Germline assignment: CDR1 KGHSH and CDR2 LQKENI. Trimming stripped 3 bases from V and 4 bases from J, with 10 bases between. Material for sequencing was peripheral blood. This TCR was sampled from a woman older than 75 with acute or convalescent COVID-19. V is TRBV18 and J is TRBJ1-3; no reliable D call. CDR3 amino acids: CASSPIGSGNTIYF. The DNA of the CDR3 is TGTGCCAGCTCACCGATCGGGTCAGGAAACACCATATATTTT.